The entry below describes one T cell receptor (beta chain). Sequenced by immunoSEQ multiplex PCR; TCRdb stores in-frame clones only, minus some. The sample carries about 42,000 clones, more than 90% recorded once. The data are from a study of T cell changes during pregnancy in multiple sclerosis. CDR1 is DFQATT, CDR2 SNEGSKA, per germline (reference sequence). Trimming removed 8 bases at V and 8 bases at J, with 10 bases between. The CDR3 spans 10 residues. The sequencing here drew on CD4+ T cells from peripheral blood mononuclear cells, taken in the second trimester of pregnancy. The receptor was derived from a female donor in good health, enrolled as a control in a pregnancy study. The genes are TRBV20-1 and TRBJ2-1, with a tentative D call TRBD2 (6 bases). The CDR3 DNA reads TGCAGTCGCGGGAACGATGAGCAGTTCTTC. Amino acid sequence: CSRGNDEQFF.